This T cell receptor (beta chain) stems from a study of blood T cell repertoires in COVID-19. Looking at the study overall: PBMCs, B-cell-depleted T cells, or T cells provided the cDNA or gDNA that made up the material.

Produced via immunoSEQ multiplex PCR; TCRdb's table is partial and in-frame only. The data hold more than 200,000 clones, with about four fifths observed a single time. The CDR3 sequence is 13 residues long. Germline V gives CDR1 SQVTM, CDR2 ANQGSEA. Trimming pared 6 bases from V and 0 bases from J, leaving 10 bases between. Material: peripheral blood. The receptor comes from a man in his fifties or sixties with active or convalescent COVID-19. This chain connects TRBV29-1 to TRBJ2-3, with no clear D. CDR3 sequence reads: CSVLPPSTDTQYF. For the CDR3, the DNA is TGCAGCGTCCTCCCCCCTAGCACAGATACGCAGTATTTT.